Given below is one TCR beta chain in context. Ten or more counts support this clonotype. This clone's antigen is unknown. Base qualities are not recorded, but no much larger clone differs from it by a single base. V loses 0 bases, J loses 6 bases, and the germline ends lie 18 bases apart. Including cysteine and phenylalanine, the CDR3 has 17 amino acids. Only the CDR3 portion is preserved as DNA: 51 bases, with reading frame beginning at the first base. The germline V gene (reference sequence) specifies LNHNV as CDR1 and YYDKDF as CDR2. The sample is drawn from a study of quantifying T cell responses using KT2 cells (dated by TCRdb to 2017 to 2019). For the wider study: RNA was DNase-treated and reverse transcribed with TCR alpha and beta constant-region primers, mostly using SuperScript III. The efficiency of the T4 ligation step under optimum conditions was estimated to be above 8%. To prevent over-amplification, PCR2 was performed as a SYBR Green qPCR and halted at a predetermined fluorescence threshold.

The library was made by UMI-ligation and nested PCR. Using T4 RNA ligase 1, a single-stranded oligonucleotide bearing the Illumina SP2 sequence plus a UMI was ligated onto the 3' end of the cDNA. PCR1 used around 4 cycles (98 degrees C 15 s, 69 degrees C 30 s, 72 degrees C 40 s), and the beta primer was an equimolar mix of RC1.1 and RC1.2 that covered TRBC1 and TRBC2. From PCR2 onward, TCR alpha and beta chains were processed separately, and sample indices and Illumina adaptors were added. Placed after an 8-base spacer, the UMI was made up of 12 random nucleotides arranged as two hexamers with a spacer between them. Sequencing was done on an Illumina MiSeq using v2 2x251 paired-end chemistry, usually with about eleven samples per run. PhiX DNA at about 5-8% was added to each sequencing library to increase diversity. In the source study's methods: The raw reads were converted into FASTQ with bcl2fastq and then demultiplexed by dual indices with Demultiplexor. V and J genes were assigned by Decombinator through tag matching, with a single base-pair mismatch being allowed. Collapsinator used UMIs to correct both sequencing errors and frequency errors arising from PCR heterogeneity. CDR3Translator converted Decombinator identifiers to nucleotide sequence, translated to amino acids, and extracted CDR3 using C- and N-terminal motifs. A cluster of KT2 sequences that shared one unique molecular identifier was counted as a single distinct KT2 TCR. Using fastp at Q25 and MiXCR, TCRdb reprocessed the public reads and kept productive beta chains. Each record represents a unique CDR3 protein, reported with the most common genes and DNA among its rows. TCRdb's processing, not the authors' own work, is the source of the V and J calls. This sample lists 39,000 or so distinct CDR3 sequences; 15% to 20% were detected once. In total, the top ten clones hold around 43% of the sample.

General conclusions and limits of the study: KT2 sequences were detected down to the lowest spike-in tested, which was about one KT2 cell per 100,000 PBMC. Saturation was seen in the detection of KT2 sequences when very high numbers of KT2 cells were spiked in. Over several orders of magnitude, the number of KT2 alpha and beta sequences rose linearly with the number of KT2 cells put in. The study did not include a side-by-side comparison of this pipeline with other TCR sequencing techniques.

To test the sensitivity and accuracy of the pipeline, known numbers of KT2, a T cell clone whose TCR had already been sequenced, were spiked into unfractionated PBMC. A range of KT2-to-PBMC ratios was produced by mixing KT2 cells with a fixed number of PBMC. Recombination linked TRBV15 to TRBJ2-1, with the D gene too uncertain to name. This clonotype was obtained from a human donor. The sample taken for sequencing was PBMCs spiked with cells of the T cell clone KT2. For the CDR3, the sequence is CATSRDLEARGSNEQFF. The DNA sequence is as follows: TGTGCCACCAGCAGAGATCTCGAAGCGAGAGGATCCAATGAGCAGTTCTTC. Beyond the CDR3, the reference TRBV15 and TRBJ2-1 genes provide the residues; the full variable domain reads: DAMVIQNPRYQVTQFGKPVTLSCSQTLNHNVMYWYQQKSSQAPKLLFHYYDKDFNNEADTPDNFQSRRPNTSFCFLDIRSPGLGDTAMYLCATSRDLEARGSNEQFFGPGTRLTVL.